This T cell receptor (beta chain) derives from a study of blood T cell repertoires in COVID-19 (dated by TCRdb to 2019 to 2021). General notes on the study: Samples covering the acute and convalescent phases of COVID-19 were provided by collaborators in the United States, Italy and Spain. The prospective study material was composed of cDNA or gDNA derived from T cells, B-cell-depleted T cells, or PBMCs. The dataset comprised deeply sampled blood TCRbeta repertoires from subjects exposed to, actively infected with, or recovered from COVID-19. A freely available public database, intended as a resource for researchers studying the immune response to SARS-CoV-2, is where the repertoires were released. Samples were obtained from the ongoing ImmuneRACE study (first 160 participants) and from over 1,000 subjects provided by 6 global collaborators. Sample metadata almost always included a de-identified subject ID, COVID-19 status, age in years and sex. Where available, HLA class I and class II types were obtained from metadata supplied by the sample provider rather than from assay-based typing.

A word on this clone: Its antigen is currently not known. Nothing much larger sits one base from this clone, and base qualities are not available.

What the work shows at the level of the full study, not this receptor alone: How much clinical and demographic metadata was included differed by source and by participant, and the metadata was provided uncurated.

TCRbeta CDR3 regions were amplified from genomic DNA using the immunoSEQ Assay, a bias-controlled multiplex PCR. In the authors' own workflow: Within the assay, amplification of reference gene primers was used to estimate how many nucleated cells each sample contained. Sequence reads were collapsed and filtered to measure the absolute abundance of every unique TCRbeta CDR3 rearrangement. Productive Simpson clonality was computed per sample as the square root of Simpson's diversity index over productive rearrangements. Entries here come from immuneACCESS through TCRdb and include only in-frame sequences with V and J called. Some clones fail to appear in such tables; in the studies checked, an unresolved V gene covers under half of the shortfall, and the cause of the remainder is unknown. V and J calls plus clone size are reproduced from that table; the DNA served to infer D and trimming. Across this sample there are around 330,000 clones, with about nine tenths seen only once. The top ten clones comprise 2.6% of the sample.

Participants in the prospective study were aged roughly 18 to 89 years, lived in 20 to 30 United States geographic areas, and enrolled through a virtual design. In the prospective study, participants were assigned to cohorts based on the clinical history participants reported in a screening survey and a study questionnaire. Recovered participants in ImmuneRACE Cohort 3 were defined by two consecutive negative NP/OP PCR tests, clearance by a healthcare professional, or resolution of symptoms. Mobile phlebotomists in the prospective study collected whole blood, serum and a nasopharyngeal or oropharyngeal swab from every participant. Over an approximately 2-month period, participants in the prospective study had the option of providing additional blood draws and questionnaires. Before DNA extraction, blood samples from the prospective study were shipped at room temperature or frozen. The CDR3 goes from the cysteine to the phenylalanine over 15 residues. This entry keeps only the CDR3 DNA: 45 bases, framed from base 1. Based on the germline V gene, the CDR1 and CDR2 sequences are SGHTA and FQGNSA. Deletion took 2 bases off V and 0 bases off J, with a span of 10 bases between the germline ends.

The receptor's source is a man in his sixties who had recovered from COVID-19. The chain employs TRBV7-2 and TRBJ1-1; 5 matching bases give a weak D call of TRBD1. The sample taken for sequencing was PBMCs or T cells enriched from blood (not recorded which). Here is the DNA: TGTGCCAGCAGCTTAAGGGCACAGGTGAACACTGAAGCTTTCTTT. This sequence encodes CASSLRAQVNTEAFF.